This TCR beta chain was profiled in a study of a mutant IDH1 vaccine in newly diagnosed glioma. Study in general: The patients were given eight vaccinations, one each in weeks 1, 3, 5, 7, 11, 15, 19 and 23. Study-wide results and limits: Patients showed vaccine-induced immune responses at a rate of 93.3%. Seemingly, top peripheral T cell clonotype changes bore no relation to pseudoprogression.

The repertoire was sequenced with immunoSEQ multiplex PCR; TCRdb's copy has only in-frame clones and lacks some. This sample yields under 70,000 clones, of which approximately 87% are seen a single time; approximately 12% belongs to the top ten. Specified time point: week 23, last vaccination. Doses of 300 ug of mutant IDH1 20-mer peptide were given with topical imiquimod. Germline CDR1 is SGHNT and CDR2 is YYREEE (reference sequence). The junction had 4 bases not matched to a gene; V was cut back by 3 bases and J by 6 bases. This CDR3 region has 14 residues. In the case of this clone: Its antigen is not identified.

The material was PBMCs, obtained from a glioma patient whose treatment included an IDH1 peptide vaccine. This rearrangement joins TRBV5-4 to TRBJ2-2, with 8 bases lining up with TRBD1. The source is a young man with glioma. CDR3 DNA sequence: TGTGCCAGCAGCTCGTGGACAGGGTCCGGGGAGCTGTTTTTT. As protein: CASSSWTGSGELFF.